The clone carrying this T cell receptor (beta chain) was seen a few times. TCR beta libraries were prepared from cDNA with unique molecular identifiers. One entry per CDR3 protein, called by TCRdb with MiXCR from the PCR reads. Of roughly 150,000 distinct CDR3 sequences detected, roughly 40% appear once; the ten largest clones hold about 26%. The data belong to a study of post-analysis software for immune sequencing data. Overall study: As for disease course, relapsing-remitting, secondary progressive and progressive-relapsing multiple sclerosis were all included.

The source is a girl aged 5 to 17 with multiple sclerosis. The source was blood, collected after autologous hematopoietic stem cell transplantation.

The CDR3 nucleotides read TGCAGTGCTGCCCGTCACAGGGTTTCTGGGGCCAACGTCCTGACTTTC. This encodes CSAARHRVSGANVLTF. The chain has TRBV20-1 and TRBJ2-6, with D possibly TRBD1 on 6 matching bases. Trimming cost V 5 bases and J 1 base, with 15 bases left between them. Per the germline V gene, CDR1 is DFQATT and CDR2 is SNEGSKA (reference sequence). This CDR3 is 16 amino acids long.